This T cell receptor beta chain was observed in a study of human T cells and chemical hapten exposure. Whole-study results and caveats: The number of TCRs over 1 in 1000 frequency stayed unchanged after DPC.

From whole blood left unfractionated, total RNA was extracted. The CDR3 sequence is 15 residues long. Trimming stripped 1 base from V and 5 bases from J, with 11 bases between. In germline, CDR1 is SEHNR, CDR2 FQNEAQ (reference sequence). During construction of the library, unique molecular identifiers were attached to individual cDNA molecules for quantitative, reproducible TCR counting. Methods used by the authors: Per-sample TCR counts ranged from roughly 23,224 to 750,000, median roughly 98,000. TCRdb re-derived calls from the 5' RACE reads in MiXCR, one entry per CDR3 protein. The authors' filters were not applied to this entry. The sample carries 150,000 or so distinct CDR3 sequences, roughly 4% recorded once. Worth noting for this clonotype: Its antigen is unknown.

The sequence was collected from a female donor in good health. The chain couples TRBV7-9 to TRBJ1-4; the D gene is possibly TRBD1 (6 bases). The CDR3 nucleotides are TGTGCCAGCAGCTTAGGAGGGACACGGAATGAAAAACTGTTTTTT. Protein product: CASSLGGTRNEKLFF.